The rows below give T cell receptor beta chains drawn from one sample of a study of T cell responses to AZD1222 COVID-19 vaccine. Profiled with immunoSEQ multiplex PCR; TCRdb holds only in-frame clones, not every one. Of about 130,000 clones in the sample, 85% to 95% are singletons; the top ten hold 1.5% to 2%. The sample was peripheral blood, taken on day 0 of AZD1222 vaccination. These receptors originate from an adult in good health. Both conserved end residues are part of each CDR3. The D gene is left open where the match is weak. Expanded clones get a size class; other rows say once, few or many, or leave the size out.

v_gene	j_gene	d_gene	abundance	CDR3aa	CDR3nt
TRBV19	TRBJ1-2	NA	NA	CASSRGGGTNYGYTF	TGTGCCAGTAGTAGAGGCGGGGGTACGAACTATGGCTACACCTTC
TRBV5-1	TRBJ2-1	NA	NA	CASSLSQVYNEQFF	TGCGCCAGCAGCTTGAGTCAGGTCTACAATGAGCAGTTCTTC
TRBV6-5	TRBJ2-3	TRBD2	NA	CASGPLSGGADTQYF	TGTGCCAGCGGCCCCCTAAGCGGGGGGGCAGATACGCAGTATTTT
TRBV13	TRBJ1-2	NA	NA	CASYSQGLDGYTF	TGTGCCTCCTATAGTCAGGGCTTAGATGGCTACACCTTC
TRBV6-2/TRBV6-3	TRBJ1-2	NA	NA	CASSFTVMGTYGYTF	TGTGCCAGCAGCTTTACCGTGATGGGGACCTATGGCTACACCTTC
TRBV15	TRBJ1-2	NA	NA	CATSRVKTWERIYYGYTF	TGTGCCACCAGCAGAGTCAAGACCTGGGAGCGGATATACTATGGCTACACCTTC
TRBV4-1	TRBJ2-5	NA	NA	CASSQGAAQETQYF	TGCGCCAGCAGCCAAGGAGCGGCCCAAGAGACCCAGTACTTC
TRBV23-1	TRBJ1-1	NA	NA	CASSQSGGCEDNYGEVEAFF	TGCGCCAGCAGTCAATCAGGGGGGTGCGAGGATAATTATGGTGAGGTGGAAGCTTTCTTT
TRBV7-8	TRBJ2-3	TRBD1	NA	CASSTQTGKPTDTQYF	TGTGCCAGCAGCACCCAGACAGGGAAACCCACAGATACGCAGTATTTT
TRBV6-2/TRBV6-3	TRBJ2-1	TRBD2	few	CASTPAGGAKFF	TGTGCCAGCACCCCAGCGGGAGGGGCTAAGTTCTTC
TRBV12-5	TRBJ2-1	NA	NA	CASAPGQGAYNEQFF	TGTGCTAGTGCTCCCGGCCAGGGTGCCTACAATGAGCAGTTCTTC
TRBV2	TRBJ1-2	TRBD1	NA	CASSDRQGVLTGYTF	TGTGCCAGCAGTGACAGGCAGGGGGTCCTCACGGGCTACACCTTC
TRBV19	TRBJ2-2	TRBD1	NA	CASSKTGGGGELFF	TGTGCCAGTAGTAAAACAGGGGGCGGCGGGGAGCTGTTTTTT
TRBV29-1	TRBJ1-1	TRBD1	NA	CSVAQGKTEAFF	TGCAGCGTTGCACAGGGGAAGACTGAAGCTTTCTTT
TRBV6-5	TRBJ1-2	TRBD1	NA	CAGRQGDLGNYGYTF	TGTGCCGGAAGACAGGGGGACCTGGGTAACTATGGCTACACCTTC
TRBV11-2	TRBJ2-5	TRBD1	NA	CASSRIAGGTGFRETQYF	TGTGCCAGCAGCCGTATCGCCGGTGGGACAGGGTTCCGAGAGACCCAGTACTTC
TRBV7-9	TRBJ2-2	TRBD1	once	CASSLTPFEGGPNTGELFF	TGTGCCAGCAGCTTGACCCCATTCGAAGGGGGCCCGAACACCGGGGAGCTGTTTTTT
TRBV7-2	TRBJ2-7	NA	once	CASSPRGPHSYEQYF	TGTGCCAGCAGCCCTCGCGGGCCCCACTCCTACGAGCAGTACTTC
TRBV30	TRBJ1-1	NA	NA	CAWTQGLYTEAFF	TGTGCCTGGACTCAGGGGCTTTACACTGAAGCTTTCTTT
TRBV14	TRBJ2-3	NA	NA	CASSHPPGGQYF	TGTGCCAGCAGCCACCCCCCTGGGGGGCAGTATTTT
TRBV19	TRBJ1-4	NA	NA	CASSIRGGGSNEKLFF	TGTGCCAGTAGTATAAGAGGGGGAGGTTCTAATGAAAAACTGTTTTTT
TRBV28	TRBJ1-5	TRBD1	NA	CASRTPETGGNQPQHF	TGTGCCAGCAGGACCCCGGAGACAGGGGGCAATCAGCCCCAGCATTTT
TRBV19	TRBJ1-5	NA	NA	CASSILGVSNQPQHF	TGTGCCAGTAGTATTCTGGGCGTGAGCAATCAGCCCCAGCATTTT
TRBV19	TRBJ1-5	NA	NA	CASSIVTGNQPQHF	TGTGCCAGTAGTATAGTAACAGGGAATCAGCCCCAGCATTTT
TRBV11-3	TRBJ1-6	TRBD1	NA	CASSSGQGNSPLHF	TGTGCCAGCAGCTCTGGACAGGGCAATTCACCCCTCCACTTT
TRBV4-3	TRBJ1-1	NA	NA	CASSQETVNTEAFF	TGCGCCAGCAGCCAAGAGACGGTGAACACTGAAGCTTTCTTT
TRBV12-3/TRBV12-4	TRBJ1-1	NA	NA	CASRLRAPTEAFF	TGTGCCAGCAGACTAAGGGCACCCACTGAAGCTTTCTTT
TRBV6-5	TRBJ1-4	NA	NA	CASSYSKFATNEKLFF	TGTGCCAGCAGTTACTCGAAGTTTGCAACTAATGAAAAACTGTTTTTT
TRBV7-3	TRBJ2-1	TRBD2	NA	CASSHRYEGLAGVNEQFF	TGTGCCAGCAGCCACCGCTACGAGGGACTAGCGGGAGTGAATGAGCAGTTCTTC
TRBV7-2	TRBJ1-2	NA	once	CASSQRNYGYTF	TGTGCCAGCAGTCAGAGAAACTATGGCTACACCTTC
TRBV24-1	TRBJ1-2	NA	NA	CATSVNLPTGNYGYTF	TGTGCCACCAGTGTGAACCTACCAACAGGAAACTATGGCTACACCTTC
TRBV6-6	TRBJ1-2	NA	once	CASNGRTYGYTF	TGTGCCAGCAACGGCAGGACCTATGGCTACACCTTC
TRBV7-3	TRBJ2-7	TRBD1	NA	CASSPGAQGDYEQYF	TGTGCCAGCAGCCCCGGGGCGCAGGGGGACTACGAGCAGTACTTC
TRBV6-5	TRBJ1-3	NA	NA	CASSYSAGNTIYF	TGTGCCAGCAGTTACTCGGCTGGAAACACCATATATTTT
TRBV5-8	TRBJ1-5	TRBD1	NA	CASRVDRGAGNQPQHF	TGTGCCAGCAGGGTTGACAGGGGCGCGGGCAATCAGCCCCAGCATTTT
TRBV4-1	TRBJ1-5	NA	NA	CASSQAGGSNQPQHF	TGCGCCAGCAGCCAAGCCGGCGGGTCCAATCAGCCCCAGCATTTT
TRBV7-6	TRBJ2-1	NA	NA	CASSLGSVNEQFF	TGTGCCAGCAGCTTAGGTAGCGTCAATGAGCAGTTCTTC
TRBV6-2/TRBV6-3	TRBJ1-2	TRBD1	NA	CASSPPPDRPGYTF	TGTGCCAGCAGTCCACCACCGGACAGGCCCGGCTACACCTTC
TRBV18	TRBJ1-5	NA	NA	CASSNLEQGAQPQHF	TGTGCCAGCTCAAACCTAGAACAGGGTGCTCAGCCCCAGCATTTT
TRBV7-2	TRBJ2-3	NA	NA	CASSLGPLGSTDTQYF	TGTGCCAGCAGCTTGGGTCCTCTGGGAAGCACAGATACGCAGTATTTT
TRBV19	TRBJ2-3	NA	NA	CASSAGDTQYF	TGTGCCAGTAGCGCGGGGGATACGCAGTATTTT